These 2 T cell receptor beta chains were sequenced from one sample in a study of Ad26.COV2.S vaccination and SARS-CoV-2 variants. The table came from immunoSEQ multiplex PCR; TCRdb's copy has only in-frame clones and leaves some out. The sample holds approximately 280,000 clones, 70% to 90% seen once. This sample's treatment: roughly 18 received Ad26.COV2.S at low or high dose, single or two shots; roughly 5 received placebo; per-sample allocation not given. On day 63 after the first injection, vaccine and placebo recipients gave samples. This sample comprised peripheral blood, obtained in a trial of Ad26.COV2.S vaccine versus placebo. The receptors derive from a person between 18 and 65 years old who received the Ad26.COV2.S COVID-19 vaccine or a placebo.

V and J are TRBV4-1 and TRBJ2-7; TRBD2 aligns across 8 bases. CDR1 is MGHRA, CDR2 YSYEKL, per germline. The CDR3 spans 15 residues. J was trimmed by 2 bases and V by 2 bases; bases with no gene match: 5. CDR3 in DNA: TGCGCCAGCAGCCAAAGGCGGGGGGCCGCCTACGAGCAGTACTTC. Translated, it gives CASSQRRGAAYEQYF.

This rearrangement joins TRBV4-3 to TRBJ2-3; 11 bases are a match to TRBD2. Germline V lookup: CDR1 LGHNA, CDR2 YSLEER. This CDR3 spans 17 amino acids. V shed 1 base, J shed 2 bases, and the junction held 5 bases outside the gene matches. As DNA, the CDR3 is TGCGCCAGCAGCCAAGGGGGACTAGCGGATATCACAGATACGCAGTATTTT. Translating gives CASSQGGLADITDTQYF.